This TCR beta chain was found in a study of cytomegalovirus exposure and HLA in healthy donors. The CDR3 has 14 residues. V lost 7 bases and J lost 7, with 17 bases in between. CDR1 and CDR2 (germline): WNHNN, SYGVQD (reference sequence). PCR involved 60 Vbeta and 13 Jbeta primers. Assay: immunoSEQ multiplex PCR; the TCRdb copy retains only in-frame clones and omits some. The sample carries tens of thousands of clones, more than 70% recorded once. Note on this clone: The antigen remains undetermined.

Overall study findings and caveats: A later analysis linked a missense variant in DCLRE1C to the trimming of TCR beta V and J genes. The study found most TCR sequences rare, yet found some public TCRs in many donors.

Source material: PBMCs. V gene TRBV10-1 combines with J gene TRBJ2-1, with D possibly TRBD2 on 6 matching bases. This TCR came from a woman aged 35 to 49 in good health and CMV-seropositive. The CDR3 reads CASTPSGGANEQFF. The CDR3 DNA reads TGCGCCAGCACACCTAGTGGCGGGGCGAATGAGCAGTTCTTC.